This T cell receptor (beta chain) was retrieved from a study of a mutant IDH1 vaccine in newly diagnosed glioma. At the level of the study: Before enrollment, patients got radiotherapy alone, temozolomide alone, or mostly the combination.

Findings of the study overall: Altogether, around 93% of patients exhibited vaccine-induced immune responses. It seemed that pseudoprogression was not linked to changes in the top peripheral T cell clonotypes.

V was cut by 4 bases and J by 3 bases, with 12 bases left in between. CDR3 length: 14 amino acids. Germline-derived CDR1 and CDR2 are MNHNS and SASEGT. About this clone: Its antigen is unknown.

Time point described: baseline, week 1 (first vaccination visit). The treatment here: pre-vaccination baseline after standard-of-care therapy. In every donor, the tumor was a new WHO grade 3 or 4 IDH1-mutant, ATRX-lost astrocytoma. The assay was immunoSEQ multiplex PCR, and TCRdb's table has in-frame clones only and misses some. Here the sample spans over 55,000 clones, about 86% being singletons. The sample in question was peripheral blood mononuclear cells (PBMCs), obtained from a glioma patient treated with radiotherapy, temozolomide or both. The rearrangement uses TRBV6-1 and TRBJ1-1; D gene ambiguous. The clonotype comes from a woman aged 18 to 35 with glioma. Some clones in this sample may be carry-over from other donors' samples. CDR3: CASSVRRLDTEAFF. The CDR3 DNA reads TGTGCCAGCAGTGTGCGACGGTTGGACACTGAAGCTTTCTTT.